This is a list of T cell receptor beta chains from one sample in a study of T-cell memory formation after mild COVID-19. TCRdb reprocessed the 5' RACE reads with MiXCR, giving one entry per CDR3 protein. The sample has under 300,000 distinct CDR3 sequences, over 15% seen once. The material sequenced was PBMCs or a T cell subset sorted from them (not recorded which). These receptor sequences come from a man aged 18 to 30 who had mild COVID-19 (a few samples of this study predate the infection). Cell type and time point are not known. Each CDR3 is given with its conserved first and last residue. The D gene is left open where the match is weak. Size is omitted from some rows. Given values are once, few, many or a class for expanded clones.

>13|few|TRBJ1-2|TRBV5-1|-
TGCGCCAGCAGCTTGGACAGGGAGTATGGCTACACCTTC
CASSLDREYGYTF
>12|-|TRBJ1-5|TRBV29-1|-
TGCAGCGTTGGGGACGGCGATCAGCCCCAGCATTTT
CSVGDGDQPQHF
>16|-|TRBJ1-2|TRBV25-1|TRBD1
TGTGCCAGCAGTGAGGGAAACAGGGGGCCTAACTATGGCTACACCTTC
CASSEGNRGPNYGYTF
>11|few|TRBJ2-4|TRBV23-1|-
TGCGCCAGCAGTCGCGGAAACATTCAGTACTTC
CASSRGNIQYF
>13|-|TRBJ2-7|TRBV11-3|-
TGTGCCAGCAGCTTAGAGAACCTCGGGGAGCAGTACTTC
CASSLENLGEQYF
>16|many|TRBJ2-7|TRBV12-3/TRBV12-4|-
TGTGCCAGCAGTCCTCGTTCGGGGGCCAGCTCCTACGAGCAGTACTTC
CASSPRSGASSYEQYF
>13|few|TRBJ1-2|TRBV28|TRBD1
TGTGCCAGCAGGCCCAGGGGGGGCTATGGCTACACCTTC
CASRPRGGYGYTF
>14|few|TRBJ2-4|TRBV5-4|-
TGTGCCAGCAGCCCATCTAGCGACAAAAACATTCAGTACTTC
CASSPSSDKNIQYF
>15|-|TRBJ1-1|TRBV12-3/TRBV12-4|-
TGTGCCAGCAGTTTCTACAGGGCCCTCAACACTGAAGCTTTCTTT
CASSFYRALNTEAFF
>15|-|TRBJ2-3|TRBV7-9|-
TGTGCCAGCAGCCTTGCCACAGCTAGCACAGATACGCAGTATTTT
CASSLATASTDTQYF
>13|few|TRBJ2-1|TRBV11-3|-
TGTGCCAGCAGCTTTGTCAGGGGATCTGAGCAGTTCTTC
CASSFVRGSEQFF
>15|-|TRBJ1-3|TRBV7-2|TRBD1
TGTGCCAGCAGCTCGCGACAGGGGGCTGGAAACACCATATATTTT
CASSSRQGAGNTIYF
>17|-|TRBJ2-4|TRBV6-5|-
TGTGCCAGCAGCCCTCAGGGGGGCGGGAAAGTCAAAAACATTCAGTACTTC
CASSPQGGGKVKNIQYF
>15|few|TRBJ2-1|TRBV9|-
TGTGCCAGCAGCCCCCGACTGGGAACTCGGCATGAGCAGTTCTTC
CASSPRLGTRHEQFF
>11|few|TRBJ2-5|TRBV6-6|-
TGTGCCAGCAGTTACGAAGCGACCCAGTACTTC
CASSYEATQYF
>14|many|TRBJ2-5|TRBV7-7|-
TGTGCCAGCAGCTTAGTCGGGTACCAAGAGACCCAGTACTTC
CASSLVGYQETQYF
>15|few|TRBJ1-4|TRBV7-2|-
TGTGCCAGCAGCTTAGGGTCCGGCGGCAGGCTAAAACTGTTTTTT
CASSLGSGGRLKLFF
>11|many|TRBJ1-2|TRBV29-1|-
TGCAGCGTTGGGGAGAACTATGGCTACACCTTC
CSVGENYGYTF
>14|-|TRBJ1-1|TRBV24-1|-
TGTGCCACCCCTGTCGTCGTTTTGACTGATGAAGCTTTCTTT
CATPVVVLTDEAFF
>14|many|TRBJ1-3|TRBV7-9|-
TGTGCCAGCAGCGTTACAGCCCCTGGAAACACCATATATTTT
CASSVTAPGNTIYF
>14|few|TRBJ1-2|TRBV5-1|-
TGCGCCAGCAGCTTGGCCCCGGGGGCGAGGGGCTACACCTTC
CASSLAPGARGYTF
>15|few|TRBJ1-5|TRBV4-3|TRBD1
TGCGCCAGCAGCCGTACCGGGACAGGGAATCAGCCCCAGCATTTT
CASSRTGTGNQPQHF
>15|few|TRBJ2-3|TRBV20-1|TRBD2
TGCAGTGCTAGTAGACGAGCGGGGGATACAGATACGCAGTATTTT
CSASRRAGDTDTQYF
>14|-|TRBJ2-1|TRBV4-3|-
TGCGCCAGCAGCCAAGAGAGCAGGGCCTGGGAGCAGTTCTTC
CASSQESRAWEQFF
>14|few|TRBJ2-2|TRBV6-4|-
TGTGCCAGCAGCCCGGAGGGACTCACCGGGGAGCTGTTTTTT
CASSPEGLTGELFF
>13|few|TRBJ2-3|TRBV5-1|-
TGCGCCAGCGGGCCCTACGGAACAGATACGCAGTATTTT
CASGPYGTDTQYF
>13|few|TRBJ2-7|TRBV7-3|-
TGTGCCAGCAGCCCGGGTCTCCTGGGGGAGCAGTACTTC
CASSPGLLGEQYF
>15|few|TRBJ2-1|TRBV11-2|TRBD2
TGTGCCAGCAGTACCGGGACTAGCGTGTACAATGAGCAGTTCTTC
CASSTGTSVYNEQFF
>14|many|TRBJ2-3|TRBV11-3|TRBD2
TGTGCCAGCAGCCTACGGGGGGGCACAGATACGCAGTATTTT
CASSLRGGTDTQYF
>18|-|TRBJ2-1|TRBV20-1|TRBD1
TGCAGTGCTAGTCCCGGGACAGGGGGCCCGCCGTACGGCAATGAGCAGTTCTTC
CSASPGTGGPPYGNEQFF
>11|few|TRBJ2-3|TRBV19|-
TGTGCCAACCCGGGGGAAGATACGCAGTATTTT
CANPGEDTQYF
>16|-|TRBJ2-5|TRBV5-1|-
TGCGCCAGCAGCTTGGGGAGTAAAAGTTCCCAAGAGACCCAGTACTTC
CASSLGSKSSQETQYF
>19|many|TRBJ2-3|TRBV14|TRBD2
TGTGCCAGCAGCCAAGCCCCCCGGAGACTAGCGGGGGGCCGGAATACGCAGTATTTT
CASSQAPRRLAGGRNTQYF
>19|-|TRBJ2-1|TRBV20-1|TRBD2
TGCAGTGCTAGAGATTGGAGACTAGCGGGGTTTAGCTCCTACAATGAGCAGTTCTTC
CSARDWRLAGFSSYNEQFF
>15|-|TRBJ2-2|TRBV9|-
TGTGCCAGCAGCGTAGGGATGGAGGGCACCGGGGAGCTGTTTTTT
CASSVGMEGTGELFF
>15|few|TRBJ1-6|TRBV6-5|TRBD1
TGTGCCAGCACCTACACGACAGGGTCCGGTTCACCCCTCCACTTT
CASTYTTGSGSPLHF
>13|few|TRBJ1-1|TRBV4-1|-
TGCGCCAGCAGCCCTCGGGGGCTCACTGAAGCTTTCTTT
CASSPRGLTEAFF
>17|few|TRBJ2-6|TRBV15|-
TGTGCCACCAGCAGAGTTCTGACAGCCTCTGGGGCCAACGTCCTGACTTTC
CATSRVLTASGANVLTF
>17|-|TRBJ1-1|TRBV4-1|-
TGCGCCAGCAGCCCCACCCCCAGGCTTACCGGGAACACTGAAGCTTTCTTT
CASSPTPRLTGNTEAFF
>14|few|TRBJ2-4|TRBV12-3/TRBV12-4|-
TGTGCCAGCAGTTTAAGGGGGGTGGAAAACATTCAGTACTTC
CASSLRGVENIQYF
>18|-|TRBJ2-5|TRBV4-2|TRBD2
TGTGCCAGCAGCCAAGAGGGGGACCGGCGGGGGGGTCAAGAGACCCAGTACTTC
CASSQEGDRRGGQETQYF
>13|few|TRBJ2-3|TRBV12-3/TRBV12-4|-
TGTGCCAGCAGTTTTGTGGGGGGAGATACGCAGTATTTT
CASSFVGGDTQYF